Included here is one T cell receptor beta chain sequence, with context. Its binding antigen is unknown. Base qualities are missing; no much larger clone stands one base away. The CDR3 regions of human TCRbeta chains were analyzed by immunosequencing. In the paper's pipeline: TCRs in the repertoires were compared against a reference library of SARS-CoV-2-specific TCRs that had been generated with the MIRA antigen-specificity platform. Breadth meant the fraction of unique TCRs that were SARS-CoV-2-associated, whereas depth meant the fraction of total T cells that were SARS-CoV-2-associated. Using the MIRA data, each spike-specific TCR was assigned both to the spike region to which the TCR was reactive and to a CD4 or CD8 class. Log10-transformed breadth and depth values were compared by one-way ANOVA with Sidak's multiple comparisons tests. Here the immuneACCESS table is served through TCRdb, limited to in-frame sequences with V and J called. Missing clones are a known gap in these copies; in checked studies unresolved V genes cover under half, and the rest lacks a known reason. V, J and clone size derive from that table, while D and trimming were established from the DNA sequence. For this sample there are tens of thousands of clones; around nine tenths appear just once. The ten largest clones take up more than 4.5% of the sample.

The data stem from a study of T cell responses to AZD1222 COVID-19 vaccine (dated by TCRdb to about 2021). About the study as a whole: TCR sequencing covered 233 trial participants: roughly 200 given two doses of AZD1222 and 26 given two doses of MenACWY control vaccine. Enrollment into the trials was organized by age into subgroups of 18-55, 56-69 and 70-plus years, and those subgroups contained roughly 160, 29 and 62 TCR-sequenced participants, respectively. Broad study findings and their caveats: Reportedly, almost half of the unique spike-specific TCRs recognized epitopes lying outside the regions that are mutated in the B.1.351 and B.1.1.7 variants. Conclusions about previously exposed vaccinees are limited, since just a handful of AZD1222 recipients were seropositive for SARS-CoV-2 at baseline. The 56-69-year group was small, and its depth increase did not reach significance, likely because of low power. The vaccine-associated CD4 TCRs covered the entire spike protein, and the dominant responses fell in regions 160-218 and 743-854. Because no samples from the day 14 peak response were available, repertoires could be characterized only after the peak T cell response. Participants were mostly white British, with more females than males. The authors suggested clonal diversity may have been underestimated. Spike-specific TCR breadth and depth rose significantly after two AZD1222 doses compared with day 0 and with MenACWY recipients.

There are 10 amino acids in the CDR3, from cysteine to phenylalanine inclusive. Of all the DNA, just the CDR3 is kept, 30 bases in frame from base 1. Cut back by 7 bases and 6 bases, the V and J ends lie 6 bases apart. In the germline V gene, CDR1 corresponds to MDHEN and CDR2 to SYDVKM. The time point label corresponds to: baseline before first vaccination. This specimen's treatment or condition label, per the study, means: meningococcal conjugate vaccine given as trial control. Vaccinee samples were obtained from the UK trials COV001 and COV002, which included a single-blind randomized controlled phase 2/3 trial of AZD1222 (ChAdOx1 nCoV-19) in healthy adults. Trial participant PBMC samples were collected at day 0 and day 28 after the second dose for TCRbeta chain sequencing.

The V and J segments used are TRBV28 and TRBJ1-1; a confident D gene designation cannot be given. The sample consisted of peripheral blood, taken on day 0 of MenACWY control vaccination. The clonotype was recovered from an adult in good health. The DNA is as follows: TGTGCCAGCAATGGCGCTGAAGCTTTCTTT. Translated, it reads CASNGAEAFF.